These T cell receptor beta chains were read from a single sample in a study of CD8+ T cells in alopecia areata. Repertoires were generated with immunoSEQ multiplex PCR, while TCRdb's copy carries only in-frame clones and drops some. The table shows about 220,000 clones, with about 58% occurring only once. Here the sequenced sample was CD4+ T cells sorted from blood, taken at week 4, from a patient treated with tofacitinib. These receptors were collected from a human donor with alopecia areata. Each CDR3 is given with its conserved first and last residue. A D gene is named only where the DNA matches it firmly. A row's size may be missing; if present it is once, few, many or a size class.

clone size	V gene	D gene	J gene	CDR3 DNA	CDR3 protein
.	TRBV10-3	.	TRBJ2-7	TGTGCCATCAGTGAGACGTCGACCTACGAGCAGTACTTC	CAISETSTYEQYF
.	TRBV29-1	.	TRBJ2-7	TGCAGCGGAGCGACCGCCGCCTACGAGCAGTACTTC	CSGATAAYEQYF
.	TRBV2	TRBD1	TRBJ2-5	TGTGCCAGCGACAGGGGGCGCCAAGAGACCCAGTACTTC	CASDRGRQETQYF
once	TRBV30	.	TRBJ2-4	TGTGCCTGGAGTGTACTTGGCAGTCTAGCCAAAAACATTCAGTACTTC	CAWSVLGSLAKNIQYF
.	TRBV27	.	TRBJ1-6	TGTGCCAGCAGTGTGTCAAATTCACCCCTCCACTTT	CASSVSNSPLHF
.	TRBV10-2	.	TRBJ1-5	TGCGCCAGCAGTGACAGGGGCCCCGCCGGTGGCAATCAGCCCCAGCATTTT	CASSDRGPAGGNQPQHF
once	TRBV30	.	TRBJ1-5	TGTGCCTGGAGTCAGAGCCGGGACAATCAGCCCCAGCATTTT	CAWSQSRDNQPQHF
.	TRBV2	.	TRBJ2-7	TGTGCCAGCAGTGACAGAAGCACCTACGAGCAGTACTTC	CASSDRSTYEQYF
.	TRBV15	.	TRBJ1-4	TGTGCCACCAGCAGAGATAGGGGCACCAATGAAAAACTGTTTTTT	CATSRDRGTNEKLFF
.	TRBV29-1	.	TRBJ1-1	TGCAGCGTTCGGAGGGGAATTAACACTGAAGCTTTCTTT	CSVRRGINTEAFF
few	TRBV6-6	.	TRBJ1-6	TGTGCCAGCAGTTACTCCGATTCACCCCTCCACTTT	CASSYSDSPLHF
.	TRBV9	.	TRBJ2-1	TGTGCCAGCAGCGTAGAGGCCTACAATGAGCAGTTCTTC	CASSVEAYNEQFF
.	TRBV30	.	TRBJ2-1	TGTGCCTGGACCAACGGGGGGCTCTCCTACAATGAGCAGTTCTTC	CAWTNGGLSYNEQFF
.	TRBV9	.	TRBJ2-6	TGTGCCAGCAGCGCCGAAGGACTGTTCTCTGGGGCCAACGTCCTGACTTTC	CASSAEGLFSGANVLTF